Sequencing of this T cell receptor (beta chain) was carried out in a study of identical twins. Whole-study findings and limits: Twins shared beta out-of-frame sequences in excess, but this excess was weaker.

MiXCR, applied by TCRdb to the 5' RACE reads, yields one record per CDR3 protein. The table records about 700,000 distinct CDR3 sequences, 8.6% of them present only once. This clonotype has at least ten counts. The antigen remains unidentified. This sample was also put to use in a study of yellow fever vaccine responses in identical twins.

This TCR derives from a woman younger than 30 in good health. Sequenced material: PBMCs.

CDR3 nucleotide sequence: TGCGCCAGCAGCTCAAGACAGGCAGGGATGAACACTGAAGCTTTCTTT. Its protein is CASSSRQAGMNTEAFF. The genes are TRBV5-1 and TRBJ1-1, with D perhaps TRBD1 (6 bases). Trimming took off 3 bases at V and 0 bases at J, with 15 bases between the two ends. The CDR3 sequence is 16 residues long. Germline values: CDR1 SGHRS, CDR2 YFSETQ.